A selection of T cell receptor beta chains follows, all from one sample in a study of T cells in Graves' hyperthyroidism and ophthalmopathy. TCRdb processed the multiplex PCR reads anew with MiXCR; each CDR3 protein has one entry. The table lists nearly 750,000 distinct CDR3 sequences, 30% to 40% of them singletons. What was sequenced was blood. All receptors derive from a woman aged 40 to 49 with Graves' hyperthyroidism. The CDR3 runs from the conserved cysteine through the conserved F or W. A D gene is named only where the DNA matches it firmly. The listing skips clone size in some rows; elsewhere it reads once, few, many or a size class.

>TRBJ2-2|.|TRBV5-1|TRBD2
TGCGCCAGCAGCATGACTAGCGGGGGCACCGGGGAGCTGTTTTTT
CASSMTSGGTGELFF
>TRBJ2-6|many|TRBV20-1|TRBD1
TGCAGTGCTACTCAGGGGGCTGGGGCCAACGTCCTGACTTTC
CSATQGAGANVLTF
>TRBJ1-2|few|TRBV11-1|TRBD1
TGCGCCAGCAGCCGAGTGGGCCCTGGCCCCTTAACAGGGGATGGCTACACCTTC
CASSRVGPGPLTGDGYTF
>TRBJ1-2|.|TRBV20-1|.
TGCAGTGCCGAGCAGGGGACGAGCTATGGCTACACCTTC
CSAEQGTSYGYTF
>TRBJ2-7|many|TRBV5-1|TRBD1
TGCGCCAGCAGCCCGGGGGACAGGGCTTCCTACGAGCAGTACTTC
CASSPGDRASYEQYF
>TRBJ2-6|.|TRBV7-2|TRBD2
TGTGCCAGCAGCGGGACGGGGAGGGACCCTGGGGCCAACGTCCTGACTTTC
CASSGTGRDPGANVLTF
>TRBJ1-1|.|TRBV9|.
TGCGCCAGCAGTGGGTTCTGGCGGCCGAACACTGAAGCTTTCTTT
CASSGFWRPNTEAFF
>TRBJ2-7|few|TRBV5-6|TRBD1
TGTGCCAGCAACGTGGGACAGGAAAGCTACGAGCAGTACTTC
CASNVGQESYEQYF
>TRBJ1-5|few|TRBV6-2/TRBV6-3|.
TGTGCCAGCAGTTACGACCCAGGGTTGGGTCAGCCCCAGCATTTT
CASSYDPGLGQPQHF
>TRBJ2-7|.|TRBV7-9|TRBD1
TGTGCCAGCAGCTTAGGCTCGCTCCGGGACAGGAACTACGAGCAGTACTTC
CASSLGSLRDRNYEQYF
>TRBJ1-5|many|TRBV6-5|.
TGTGCCAGCAACGAGGGCGATCAGCCCCAGCATTTT
CASNEGDQPQHF
>TRBJ1-1|.|TRBV2|TRBD1
TGTGCCAGCAGCTCGGACAGGGGGGGGGCTTTCTTT
CASSSDRGGAFF
>TRBJ2-7|many|TRBV2|.
TGTGCCAGCAGTTCGCCCTACGAGCAGTACTTC
CASSSPYEQYF
>TRBJ1-2|few|TRBV12-3/TRBV12-4|.
TGTGCCAGCAGTAGCGGGATCTTCTATGGCTACACCTTC
CASSSGIFYGYTF
>TRBJ1-6|many|TRBV9|TRBD1
TGTGCCAGCAGCGAGTCTCACAGGGGCACCGAATCACCCCTCCACTTT
CASSESHRGTESPLHF
>TRBJ1-1|.|TRBV29-1|.
TGCAGCGTTTACCCACCCGAGAACACTGAAGCTTTCTTT
CSVYPPENTEAFF
>TRBJ2-5|once|TRBV7-9|.
TGTGCCAGCAGCTCGGGACGGAACGGGGGCAATCAGCCCCAGTACTTC
CASSSGRNGGNQPQYF
>TRBJ1-1|.|TRBV25-1|.
TGTGCTAGAGTCGTCCAGGCCTCTGAAGCTTTCTTT
CARVVQASEAFF
>TRBJ1-1|.|TRBV7-2|.
TGTGCCAGCACAACTCGGAACAGGGCAGGAACTGAAGCTTTCTTT
CASTTRNRAGTEAFF
>TRBJ1-2|.|TRBV4-3|TRBD1
TGCGCCAGCAGCCAAGGACAGGGGAGTTACTATGGCTACACCTTC
CASSQGQGSYYGYTF
>TRBJ1-2|many|TRBV4-1|.
TGCGCCAGCAGCCAACGCAGCCCAAACTATGGCTACACCTTC
CASSQRSPNYGYTF
>TRBJ1-2|few|TRBV10-3|TRBD1
TGTGCCAGCAGTAGGCTACAGGGGGCATATGGCTACACCTTC
CASSRLQGAYGYTF
>TRBJ1-1|few|TRBV5-1|.
TGCGCCAGCAAGGTTTTCGGCAGTTCTTTGAACACTGAAGCTTTCTTT
CASKVFGSSLNTEAFF
>TRBJ2-5|few|TRBV4-3|TRBD1
TGCGCCAGCAGCCAAGAACTAGGGGGCAGGTCGGCCCAGTACTTC
CASSQELGGRSAQYF
>TRBJ1-1|.|TRBV29-1|TRBD1
TGCAGCGTTGAAAACAGGGGGCATAGCACTGAAGCTTTCTTT
CSVENRGHSTEAFF
>TRBJ1-3|.|TRBV25-1|.
TGTGCCAGCTCAGCTTCCGGGACACAGCTCAGCTCTGGAAACACCATATATTTT
CASSASGTQLSSGNTIYF
>TRBJ1-1|.|TRBV30|.
TGTGCCTGGAGGCCAGGGAACACTGAAGCTTTCTTT
CAWRPGNTEAFF
>TRBJ2-7|.|TRBV24-1|TRBD2
TGTGCCACCAGTGGGGGAGGGTTTTCCTACGAGCAGTACTTC
CATSGGGFSYEQYF
>TRBJ2-2|few|TRBV19|.
TGTGCCAGTAGAAAGGACAGAAGGTCCGGGGAGCTGTTTTTT
CASRKDRRSGELFF
>TRBJ2-5|few|TRBV12-3/TRBV12-4|TRBD2
TGTGCCAGCAGTTTGGGGCGGGAGGGATCTCAGGAGACCCAGTACTTC
CASSLGREGSQETQYF
>TRBJ2-5|few|TRBV2|.
TGTGCCAGCTCTCTTGGGGCAAATATAAAAGAGACCCAGTACTTC
CASSLGANIKETQYF
>TRBJ1-3|few|TRBV6-2/TRBV6-3|.
TGTGCCAGCAGTTACATGGGACGGCGCTACTCTGGAAACACCATATATTTT
CASSYMGRRYSGNTIYF
>TRBJ1-4|.|TRBV29-1|.
TGCAGCGCCCGGGGCGAATACAATGAAAAACTGTTTTTT
CSARGEYNEKLFF
>TRBJ2-5|.|TRBV7-6|TRBD2
TGTGCCAGCAGCTTGACGGGGGGTGGCAATGAGACCCAGTACTTC
CASSLTGGGNETQYF
>TRBJ2-2|many|TRBV29-1|TRBD1
TGCAGCGTTGAGGGACAGGGAGCCGGGGAGCTGTTTTTT
CSVEGQGAGELFF
>TRBJ2-5|.|TRBV3-1|.
TGTGCCAGCAGCCACGGGACGAACCAAGAGACCCAGTACTTC
CASSHGTNQETQYF
>TRBJ2-7|many|TRBV6-5|.
TGTGCCAGCAGACAGGCCTACGAGCAGTACTTC
CASRQAYEQYF
>TRBJ2-5|.|TRBV20-1|TRBD2
TGCAGTGCTTGGGCTAGCGGGGGGTTCACAGATACGCAGTACTTC
CSAWASGGFTDTQYF
>TRBJ2-7|many|TRBV24-1|.
TGTGCCACCTCTCGCGCGGAGGCCTACGAGCAGTACTTC
CATSRAEAYEQYF
>TRBJ2-7|few|TRBV5-6|TRBD1
TGTGCCAGCAGCTTTTTTGGACAGGGGATCTACGAGCAGTACTTC
CASSFFGQGIYEQYF
>TRBJ2-3|.|TRBV29-1|TRBD1
TGCAGCGTTGAGACAGGGGAAGCGGAAGATACGCAGTATTTT
CSVETGEAEDTQYF